Sequencing of this T cell receptor beta chain was carried out in a study of blood T cells in healthy people across ages. With 0 bases clipped from V and 1 base from J, the junction kept 6 bases outside the gene matches. This CDR3 spans 16 amino acids. Germline values: CDR1 DFQATT, CDR2 SNEGSKA (reference sequence). The second PCR ran about 6 to 12 cycles with a sample-barcoded 5' primer and J-beta primers. TCRdb reanalysed the 5' RACE reads using MiXCR and keeps one entry per CDR3 protein. The table lists 950,000 to 1,200,000 distinct CDR3 sequences, approximately 38% of them singletons. The sample taken for sequencing was blood. This TCR came from a man aged 18 to 29 in good health. The chain combines TRBV20-1 with TRBJ1-5; 7 nucleotides agree with TRBD1. The CDR3 sequence: CSARDQGGASNQPQHF. Written as DNA, the CDR3 is TGCAGTGCTAGAGATCAAGGGGGCGCGAGCAATCAGCCCCAGCATTTT.